Here is one T cell receptor beta chain with its context. Its antigen is not identified. Germline V gene lookup returns CDR1 SEHNR and CDR2 FQNEAQ (reference sequence). This CDR3 contains 15 residues. The ends were cut back, 8 bases at V and 2 bases at J, with 16 bases in the middle. This specimen belongs to a study of OX40 agonist ivuxolimab in advanced cancers. Overall study context: At 0.01 to 10 mg/kg, ivuxolimab was administered intravenously to patients every 2 weeks. Partial response was recorded in three patients: one hepatocellular carcinoma and two cutaneous melanoma cases.

Study-wide results and caveats: Compared with others, partial responders at 0.1-3.0 mg/kg displayed clonal expansion among the lowest.

Generated by immunoSEQ multiplex PCR, the TCRdb table keeps only in-frame clones and is missing some. The sample carries 40,000 to 50,000 clones, 75% to 90% recorded once. The source material was CD4+ or CD8+ T cells sorted from blood, sampled in a trial of the OX40 agonist ivuxolimab. The receptor's source is an adult with an advanced solid tumor such as melanoma, head and neck, liver or kidney cancer. The chain employs TRBV7-9 and TRBJ1-3; a weak D match, TRBD1 (5 bases). This chain's CDR3 is CASRPSWGTGNTIYF. CDR3 nucleotide sequence: TGTGCCAGCCGTCCAAGTTGGGGGACTGGAAACACCATATATTTT.